This TCR beta chain appears in the sequencing data of a study of OX40 agonist ivuxolimab in advanced cancers. Study at large: Every 2 weeks, patients got intravenous ivuxolimab at one of six dose levels (0.01-10 mg/kg). Partial responses were achieved by three patients: one hepatocellular carcinoma, two cutaneous melanoma.

The table came from immunoSEQ multiplex PCR; TCRdb's copy has only in-frame clones and leaves some out. The sample gives under 100,000 clones, 91% of which show up once; 2.6% is in the top ten. Exclusion of a patient followed from autoimmune disease history or systemic immunosuppression. The origin of this receptor is an adult with an advanced solid tumor such as melanoma, head and neck, liver or kidney cancer. The sequenced sample was CD4+ or CD8+ T cells sorted from blood, obtained in a trial of the OX40 agonist ivuxolimab.

The DNA of the CDR3 is TGTGCCAGCTCTACTAGCGGGAGTCAGAACATTCAGTACTTC. As protein: CASSTSGSQNIQYF. The gene calls are TRBV18 and TRBJ2-4, with 11 bases identical to TRBD2. Per germline, CDR1 KGHSH and CDR2 LQKENI. CDR3 length: 14 amino acids. The junction had 5 bases not matched to a gene; V was cut back by 6 bases and J by 7 bases.